This T cell receptor beta chain was sequenced during a study of cytomegalovirus exposure and HLA in healthy donors. Overall study results and limits: Reportedly, HLA-A and HLA-B alleles of most subjects were accurately predicted from TCR beta. For most TCR beta V segments, an earlier analysis put the productive rate at about 90% or about 30% of the time.

As for this clone: Its antigen is not known.

PCR employed 60 Vbeta and 13 Jbeta primers. Repertoires were generated with immunoSEQ multiplex PCR, while TCRdb's copy carries only in-frame clones and drops some. The sample lists 150,000 or so clones, approximately 82% seen once, with approximately 1.5% in the top ten. V was pared by 6 bases and J by 4 bases, with 7 bases of the junction left unmatched. CDR1 is MNHEY, CDR2 SVGAGI, per germline. The CDR3 contains 14 residues. The gene calls are TRBV6-5 and TRBJ1-2; TRBD1 matches at 8 bases. Sequencing used PBMCs. The clonotype comes from a man aged 25-40 years in good health and CMV-seropositive. The CDR3 spells CASSRQGRGYGYTF. The CDR3 DNA reads TGTGCCAGCAGCCGACAGGGGCGAGGCTATGGCTACACCTTC.